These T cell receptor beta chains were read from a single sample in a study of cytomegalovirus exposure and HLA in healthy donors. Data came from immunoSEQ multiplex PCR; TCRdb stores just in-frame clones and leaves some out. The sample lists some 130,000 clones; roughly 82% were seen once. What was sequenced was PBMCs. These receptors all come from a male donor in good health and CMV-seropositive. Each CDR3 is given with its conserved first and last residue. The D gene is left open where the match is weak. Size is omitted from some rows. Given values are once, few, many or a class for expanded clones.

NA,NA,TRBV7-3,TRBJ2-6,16,TGTGCCAGCAGCTTTGGGGGGGGCCTGGGGGCCAACGTCCTGACTTTC,CASSFGGGLGANVLTF
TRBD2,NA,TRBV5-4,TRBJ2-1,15,TGTGCCAGCTATCGAGCGGGATTGGGGGACAATGAGCAGTTCTTC,CASYRAGLGDNEQFF
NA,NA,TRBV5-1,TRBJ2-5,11,TGCGCCAGCAGCTCACAAGAGACCCAGTACTTC,CASSSQETQYF
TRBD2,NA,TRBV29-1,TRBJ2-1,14,TGCAGCGTTGAGGTTCCGGGAGGGCCTGATGAGCAGTTCTTC,CSVEVPGGPDEQFF
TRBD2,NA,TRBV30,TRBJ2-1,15,TGTGCCTGGGAGAGACTAGCGGGAACGTACAATGAGCAGTTCTTC,CAWERLAGTYNEQFF
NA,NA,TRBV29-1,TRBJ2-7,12,TGCAGCGTTGCTCACAGGACCCACGAGCAGTACTTC,CSVAHRTHEQYF
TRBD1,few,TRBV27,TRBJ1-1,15,TGTGCCAGCAGTAAAACAGGGGGGAGAAACACTGAAGCTTTCTTT,CASSKTGGRNTEAFF
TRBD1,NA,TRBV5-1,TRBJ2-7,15,TGCGCCAGCAGCTTGGGGCGTGTAGGGGGCGGTGAGCAGTACTTC,CASSLGRVGGGEQYF
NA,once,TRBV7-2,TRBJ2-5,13,TGTGCCAGCAGTCGGGGAGTCCAAGAGACCCAGTACTTC,CASSRGVQETQYF
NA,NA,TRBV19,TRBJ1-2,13,TGTGCCAGTAGGTCACAGACCAACTATGGCTACACCTTC,CASRSQTNYGYTF
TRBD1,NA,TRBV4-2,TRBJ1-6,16,TGTGCCAGCAGCCAAGATAGGGACAGGGGTTTTGCGCCCCTCCACTTT,CASSQDRDRGFAPLHF
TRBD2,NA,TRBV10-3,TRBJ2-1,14,TGTGCCATCAAGGGCGGGAGGGCCTCCAATGAGCAGTTCTTC,CAIKGGRASNEQFF
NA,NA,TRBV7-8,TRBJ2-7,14,TGTGCCAGCAGCTTAATGGGAGTTCCTAACGAGCAGTACTTC,CASSLMGVPNEQYF
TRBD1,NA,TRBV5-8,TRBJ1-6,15,TGTGCCAGCAGCTACAGGGGTTCTAATAATTCACCCCTCCACTTT,CASSYRGSNNSPLHF
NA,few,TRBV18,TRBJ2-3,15,TGTGCCAGCTCCCCGACGAGGGAAGTAACAGATACGCAGTATTTT,CASSPTREVTDTQYF
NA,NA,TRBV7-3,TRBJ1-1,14,TGTGCCAGCAGCTTATTAGGGGTCAACACTGAAGCTTTCTTT,CASSLLGVNTEAFF
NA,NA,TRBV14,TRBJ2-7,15,TGTGCCAGCAGCCAAGATTTAGCGGCCAGCTACGAGCAGTACTTC,CASSQDLAASYEQYF
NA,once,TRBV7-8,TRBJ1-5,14,TGTGCCAGCAGCCCTACAGGGTCATATCAGCCCCAGCATTTT,CASSPTGSYQPQHF
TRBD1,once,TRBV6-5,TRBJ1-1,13,TGTGCCAGCAGGGTGGGACAGGGGATAGAAGCTTTCTTT,CASRVGQGIEAFF
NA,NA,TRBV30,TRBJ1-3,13,TGTGCCCGGGTTGAAGGCTCTGGAAACACCATATATTTT,CARVEGSGNTIYF
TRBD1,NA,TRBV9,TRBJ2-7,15,TGTGCCAGCAGCGTGGCCGGGGACAGTTCCTACGAGCAGTACTTC,CASSVAGDSSYEQYF
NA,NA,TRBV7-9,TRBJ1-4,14,TGTGCCAGCAGCTTAGATAGAGTTAATGAAAAACTGTTTTTT,CASSLDRVNEKLFF
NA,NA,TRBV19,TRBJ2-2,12,TGTGCCAGTGGACAGAGAGTCGGGGAGCTGTTTTTT,CASGQRVGELFF
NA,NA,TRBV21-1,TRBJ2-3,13,TGTGCCGGGGGACAAACTTGCGCAGATACGCAGTATTTT,CAGGQTCADTQYF
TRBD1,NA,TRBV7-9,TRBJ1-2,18,TGTTCCAGCAGCTTCTCCGGGACAGGGACGGGGTTCCTCTATGGCTACACCTTC,CSSSFSGTGTGFLYGYTF
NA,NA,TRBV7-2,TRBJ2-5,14,TGTGCCAGCAGCCCCCGGCGGGCTAGGGAGACCCAGTACTTC,CASSPRRARETQYF
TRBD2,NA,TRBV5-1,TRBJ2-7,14,TGCGCCAGCGGCTTTAGCGGGATATCGTACGAGCAGTACTTC,CASGFSGISYEQYF
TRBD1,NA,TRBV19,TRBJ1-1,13,TGTGCCAGTAGTTACAGGGGGGACACTGAAGCTTTCTTT,CASSYRGDTEAFF
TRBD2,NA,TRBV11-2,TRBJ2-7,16,TGTGCCAGCAGCTCGAGACTAGCGGGAGCCTACTACGAGCAGTACTTC,CASSSRLAGAYYEQYF
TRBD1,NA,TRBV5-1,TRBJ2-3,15,TGCGCCAGCAATAAGCGGACAGGGGGCGATGATACGCAGTATTTT,CASNKRTGGDDTQYF
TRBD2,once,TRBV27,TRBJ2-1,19,TGTGCCAGCAGCTTAGTACGGGGGGGCGGCGGGTTCTCCTACAATGAGCAGTTCTTC,CASSLVRGGGGFSYNEQFF
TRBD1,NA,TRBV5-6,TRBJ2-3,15,TGTGCCAGCAGCTTGGGACAGGGAGGCACAGATACGCAGTATTTT,CASSLGQGGTDTQYF
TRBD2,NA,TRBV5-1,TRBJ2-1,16,TGCGCCAGCAGGATAGGACTAGCGGGAACCTACAATGAGCAGTTCTTC,CASRIGLAGTYNEQFF
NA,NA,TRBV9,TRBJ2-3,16,TGTGCCAGCAGCGCCCTCCAGGGGCGTAGCACAGATACGCAGTATTTT,CASSALQGRSTDTQYF
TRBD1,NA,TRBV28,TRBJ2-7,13,TGTGCCAGCAGACGGGACAGCCCCTACGAGCAGTACTTC,CASRRDSPYEQYF